The 5 T cell receptor beta chains below all came from one sample that was sequenced in a study of shared clonotypes between healthy human individuals. Libraries were prepared by immunoSEQ multiplex PCR; TCRdb keeps only in-frame clonotypes and omits some of them. The table includes about 1.5 million clones, roughly 98% detected once. Material for sequencing was naive CD4+ T cells sorted from blood. Documented subset: CD45RA+ positively selected. The source is a man in his thirties or forties in good health.

The V and J genes are TRBV6-6 and TRBJ2-3; 10 bases map to TRBD2. V was pared by 5 bases and J by 3 bases, with 5 bases of the junction left unmatched. Germline V gene lookup returns CDR1 MNHNY and CDR2 SVGAGI (reference sequence). This CDR3 region has 15 residues. CDR3 nucleotide sequence: TGTGCCAGCAGTATAGCGGGAGGTCCGACAGATACGCAGTATTTT. Encoded protein: CASSIAGGPTDTQYF.

The chain joins TRBV27 to TRBJ2-7, with 12 bases that match TRBD2. The CDR3 extends over 16 amino acids. After removal of 6 bases from V and 4 bases from J, the junction contained 10 bases not matched to a gene. Germline assignment: CDR1 MNHEY and CDR2 SMNVEV (reference sequence). The DNA of the CDR3 is TGTGCCAGCAGGCGCTCGACTAGCGGGAGTGGATACGAGCAGTACTTC. It is translated as CASRRSTSGSGYEQYF.

The chain employs TRBV5-5 and TRBJ2-7; D gene unclear. Germline assignment: CDR1 SGHKS and CDR2 YYEKEE (reference sequence). This CDR3 is 13 amino acids long. Trimming took 2 bases from V and 7 from J, leaving 13 bases between them. The chain's CDR3 is CASSLAPPSEQYF. The DNA of the CDR3 is TGTGCCAGCAGCTTAGCTCCGCCGTCTGAGCAGTACTTC.

The chain carries TRBV5-5 and TRBJ1-1; D not certain. The CDR3 contains 14 residues. CDR1 and CDR2 from the germline V gene are SGHKS and YYEKEE (reference sequence). With 4 bases removed from V and 2 bases from J, the gap between germline ends came to 12 bases. The CDR3 is CASSPVHGNTEAFF. For the CDR3, the DNA is TGTGCCAGCAGCCCCGTCCACGGAAACACTGAAGCTTTCTTT.

In this sample, this clone turned up once. The V call is TRBV27, the J call TRBJ2-2, with 7 bases that match TRBD1. The ends lost 3 bases at V and 0 bases at J; junction bases unmatched: 4. The length of the CDR3 is 16 residues. The germline CDR1 and CDR2 sequences are MNHEY and SMNVEV (reference sequence). In DNA, the CDR3 is TGTGCCAGCAGTTTTAAGGGGGCGCCGAACACCGGGGAGCTGTTTTTT. Translated, it gives CASSFKGAPNTGELFF.